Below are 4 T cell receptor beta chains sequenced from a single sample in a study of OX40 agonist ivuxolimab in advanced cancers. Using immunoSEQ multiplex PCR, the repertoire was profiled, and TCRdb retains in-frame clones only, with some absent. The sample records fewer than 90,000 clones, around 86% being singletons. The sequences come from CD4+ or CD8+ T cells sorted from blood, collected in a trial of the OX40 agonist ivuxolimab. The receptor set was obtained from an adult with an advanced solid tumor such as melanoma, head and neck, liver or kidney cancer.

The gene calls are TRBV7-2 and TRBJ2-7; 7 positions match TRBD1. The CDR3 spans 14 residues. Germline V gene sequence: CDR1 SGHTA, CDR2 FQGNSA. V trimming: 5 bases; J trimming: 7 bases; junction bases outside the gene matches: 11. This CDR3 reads CASSLTGARTEQYF. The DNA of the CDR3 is TGTGCCAGCAGCCTTACAGGGGCCAGAACGGAGCAGTACTTC.

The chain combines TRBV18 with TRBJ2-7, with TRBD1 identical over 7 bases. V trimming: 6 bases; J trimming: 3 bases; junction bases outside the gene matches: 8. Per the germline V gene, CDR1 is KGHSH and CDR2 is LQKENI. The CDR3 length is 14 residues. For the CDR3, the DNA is TGTGCCAGCTCCCCGGACAGGAGCAACTACGAGCAGTACTTC. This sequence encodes CASSPDRSNYEQYF.

In DNA form, the CDR3 reads TGTGCCAGCAGTTTCATAGGGACAGGTGAAGCTTTCTTT. Residues: CASSFIGTGEAFF. The chain employs TRBV28 and TRBJ1-1, with 8 nucleotides matching TRBD1. Germline-derived CDR1 and CDR2 are MDHEN and SYDVKM. The CDR3 totals 13 residues. V dropped 3 bases and J dropped 7; count of bases not matched to a gene: 4.

The CDR3 DNA sequence: TGTGCCAGTAGTGACCCGCCAGGGGCTGGGGCCAACGTCCTGACTTTC. As protein: CASSDPPGAGANVLTF. The V gene is TRBV19, the J gene TRBJ2-6; D is possibly TRBD1 (6 bases). Trimming took 5 bases from V and 2 from J, leaving 13 bases between them. The CDR3 sequence is 16 residues long. Germline CDR1 reads LNHDA; CDR2 reads SQIVND (reference sequence).